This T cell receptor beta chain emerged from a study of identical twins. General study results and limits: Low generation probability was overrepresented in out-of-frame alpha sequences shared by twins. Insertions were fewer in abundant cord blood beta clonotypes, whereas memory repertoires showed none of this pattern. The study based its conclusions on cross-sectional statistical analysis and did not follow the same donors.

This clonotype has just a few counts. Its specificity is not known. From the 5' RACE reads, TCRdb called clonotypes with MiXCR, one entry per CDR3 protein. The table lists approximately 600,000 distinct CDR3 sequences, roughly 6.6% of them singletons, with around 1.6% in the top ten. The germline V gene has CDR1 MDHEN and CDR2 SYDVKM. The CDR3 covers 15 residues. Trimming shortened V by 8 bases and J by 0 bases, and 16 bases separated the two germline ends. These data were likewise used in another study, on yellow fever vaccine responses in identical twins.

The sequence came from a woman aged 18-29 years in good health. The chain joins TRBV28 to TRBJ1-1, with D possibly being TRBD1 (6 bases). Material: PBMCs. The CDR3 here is CASRTRGAVNTEAFF. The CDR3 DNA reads TGTGCCAGCCGCACGAGGGGGGCGGTGAACACTGAAGCTTTCTTT.